This T cell receptor beta chain was identified in a study of T cells in Graves' hyperthyroidism and ophthalmopathy (dated by TCRdb to about 2019). With regard to the full study: Peripheral blood samples were taken at initial diagnosis, before any treatment was given. For training and testing, the 110 or so patients in the discovery cohort were randomly divided in a 7:3 ratio. The paper reports TCR Vbeta CDR3 sequencing of some 140 peripheral blood samples: 40 to 45 ophthalmopathy, under 85 hyperthyroidism and around 17 progressor patients. Prospective prediction of ophthalmopathy was tested in an independent validation cohort of some 20 hyperthyroidism patients and 15 to 17 patients who later progressed to ophthalmopathy. After blood sampling, hyperthyroidism patients were treated with methimazole at a starting dose of 30 mg daily, and ophthalmopathy patients were treated with high-dose intravenous methylprednisolone. TCR V-J signatures able to tell the groups apart were searched for in a discovery cohort of about a hundred patients, of whom 40 to 45 had Graves' ophthalmopathy and more than 55 had stable Graves' hyperthyroidism. The study also compared thyroid tissue and blood T-cell repertoires from roughly 6 Graves' hyperthyroidism patients. The paper's findings and limits, for the study overall: A 13 V-J signature model separated ophthalmopathy from stable hyperthyroidism, with 87.88% sensitivity and 81.08% specificity in cross-validation and 80%/75% in testing. No statistical method was used to fix the sample size in advance, and group allocation was not hidden from the investigators. In validation, progression to ophthalmopathy was predicted by the model with roughly 69% sensitivity and approximately 78% specificity, a median of about 6.8 months before onset. Most expanded thyroid clonotypes (frequency above 0.001) were also detected in blood, a finding suggesting that blood repertoires may reflect thyroid immune responses.

The TCR beta CDR3 regions were amplified from RNA transcripts. The first round of RT-PCR for the TCR CDR3 was performed with the HTBI primer set and the Qiagen OneStep RT-PCR kit. Libraries were constructed in a second round of multiplex PCR, after which size selection and purification were performed. Paired-end sequencing of the libraries was performed with 100 bp reads on an Illumina HiSeq2000. The paper's processing steps were these. Raw data were processed with SOAPnuke, discarding reads with adapters, uncalled bases, mean Phred below 15, or no exact constant-primer or identifier match. COPE v1.2.5 was used to merge the high-quality paired reads, and each unique nucleotide sequence was defined as a clonotype. Clonotypes were aligned to IMGT TRBV, TRBD and TRBJ reference segments using MiTCR v1.1. The analysis included only V-J combinations with a frequency above 0.0001, which together covered around 99% of the repertoires. The TCS score was defined as F50 (clonal expansion) divided by E x V (chaos), with BLOSUM62-based TCRdist calculated between CDR3 peptides within each V-J. Welch's t-statistics and random forest reduced just over 500 V-J features to 10 to 15, which were used in a naive Bayes classifier (R e1071). Clones were called with MiXCR by TCRdb after fastp trimmed the public reads at Q25, and only in-frame beta chains were retained. Every entry covers one CDR3 protein and lists the most common genes and DNA from its rows. TCRdb's processing, not the authors', yielded these V and J calls. A total of hundreds of thousands of distinct CDR3 sequences appear in this sample, less than 15% of them only once. The top ten clonotypes cover approximately 10% of the sample.

Stable Graves' hyperthyroidism was defined as no progression to ophthalmopathy during 18 months of follow-up. Hyperthyroidism patients were newly diagnosed, had a disease duration of under 2 months, and were aged 18 to 65 years. Any patient with an uncontrolled infection, another autoimmune disease, pregnancy or lactation was excluded. Diagnoses were established on the basis of clinical symptoms, serum thyroxine and TRAb, thyroid ultrasound, and orbital computed tomography. PBMCs were isolated from 8 to 10 ml of fresh peripheral blood by Ficoll-Paque density gradient centrifugation. Total RNA was extracted with Trizol reagent, and quality was checked on an Agilent 2100 Bioanalyzer. The germline V gene supplies CDR1 SGHRS and CDR2 YFSETQ. Trimming takes 4 bases from V and 4 bases from J, and the germline ends sit 14 bases apart. Inclusive of the bounding cysteine and phenylalanine, the CDR3 is 14 residues long. Solely the CDR3 DNA is kept, with 42 bases framed from the first base.

Ten or more counts support this clonotype. It has no known antigen specificity. The record has no base qualities; no much larger clone is one base away. This TCR derives from a woman under 30 with Graves' hyperthyroidism. The receptor chain draws on TRBV5-1 and TRBJ1-1; possibly the D gene is TRBD1, per 5 matching bases. Sequencing was carried out using blood. For the CDR3, the sequence is CASSGAQRGTEAFF. The DNA is as follows: TGCGCCAGCAGCGGGGCACAGAGGGGCACTGAAGCTTTCTTT.